This T cell receptor (beta chain) was sequenced during a study of blood T cell repertoires in COVID-19. Some clones are missing from TCRdb's copy, which holds only in-frame ones; the method was immunoSEQ multiplex PCR. The table includes about 250,000 clones, 75% to 85% detected once. The germline gives CDR1 SGHDN, CDR2 FVKESK. Trimming pared 1 base from V and 7 bases from J, leaving 11 bases between. This CDR3 has 13 amino acids. This chain connects TRBV14 to TRBJ2-7; the D is unclear. This TCR came from a man aged 50 to 60 with active or convalescent COVID-19. Specimen: peripheral blood. CDR3 in amino acids: CASSQALGQEQYF. The CDR3 bases are TGTGCCAGCAGCCAAGCTCTAGGCCAGGAGCAGTACTTC.